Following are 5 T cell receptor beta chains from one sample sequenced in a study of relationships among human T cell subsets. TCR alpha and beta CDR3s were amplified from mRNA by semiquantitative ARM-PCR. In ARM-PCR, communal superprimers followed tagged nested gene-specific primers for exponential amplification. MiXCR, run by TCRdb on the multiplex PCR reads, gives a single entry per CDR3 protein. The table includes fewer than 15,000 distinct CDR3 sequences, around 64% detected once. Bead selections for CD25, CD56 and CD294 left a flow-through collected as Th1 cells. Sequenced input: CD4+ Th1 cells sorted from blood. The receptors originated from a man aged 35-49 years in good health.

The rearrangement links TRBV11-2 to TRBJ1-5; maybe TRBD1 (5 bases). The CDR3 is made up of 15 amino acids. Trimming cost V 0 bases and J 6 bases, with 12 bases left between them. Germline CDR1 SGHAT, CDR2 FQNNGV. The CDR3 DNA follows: TGTGCCAGCAGCTTAGACGGGGGGGTAGGTCAGCCCCAGCATTTT. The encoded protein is CASSLDGGVGQPQHF.

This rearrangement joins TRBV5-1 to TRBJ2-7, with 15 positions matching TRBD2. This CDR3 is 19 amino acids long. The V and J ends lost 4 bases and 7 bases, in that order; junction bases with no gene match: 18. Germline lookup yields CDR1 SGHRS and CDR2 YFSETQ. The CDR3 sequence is CASSRTEGLAGGRGGEQYF. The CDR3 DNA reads TGCGCCAGCAGCAGAACAGAGGGACTAGCGGGAGGCCGAGGTGGGGAGCAGTACTTC.

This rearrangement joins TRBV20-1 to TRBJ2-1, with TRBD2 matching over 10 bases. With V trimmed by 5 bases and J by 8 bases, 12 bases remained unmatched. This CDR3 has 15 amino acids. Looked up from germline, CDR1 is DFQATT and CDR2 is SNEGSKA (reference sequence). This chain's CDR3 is CSAEASGRASYEQFF. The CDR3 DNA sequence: TGCAGTGCTGAGGCGAGCGGGAGGGCCTCTTATGAGCAGTTCTTC.

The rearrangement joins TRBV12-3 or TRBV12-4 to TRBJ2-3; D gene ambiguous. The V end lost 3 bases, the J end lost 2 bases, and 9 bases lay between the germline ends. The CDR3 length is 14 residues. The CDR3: CASSFASTTDTQYF. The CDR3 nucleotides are TGTGCCAGCAGTTTCGCTAGTACCACAGATACGCAGTATTTT.

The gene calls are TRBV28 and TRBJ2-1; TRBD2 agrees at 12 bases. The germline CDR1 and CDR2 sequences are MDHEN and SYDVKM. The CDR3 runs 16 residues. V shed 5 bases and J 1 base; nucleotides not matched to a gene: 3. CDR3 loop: CASSLLAGGSYNEQFF. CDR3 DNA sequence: TGTGCCAGCAGTCTGCTAGCGGGAGGGTCCTACAATGAGCAGTTCTTC.